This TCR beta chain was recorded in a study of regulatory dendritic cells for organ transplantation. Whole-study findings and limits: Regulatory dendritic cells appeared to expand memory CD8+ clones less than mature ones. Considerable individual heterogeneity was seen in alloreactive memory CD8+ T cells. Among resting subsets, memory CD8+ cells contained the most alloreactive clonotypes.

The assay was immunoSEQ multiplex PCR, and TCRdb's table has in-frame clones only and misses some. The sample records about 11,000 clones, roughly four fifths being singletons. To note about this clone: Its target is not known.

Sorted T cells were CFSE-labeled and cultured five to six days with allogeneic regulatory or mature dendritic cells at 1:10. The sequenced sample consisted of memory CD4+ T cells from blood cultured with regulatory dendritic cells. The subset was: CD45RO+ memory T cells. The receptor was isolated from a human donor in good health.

Written as DNA, the CDR3 is TGTGCCAGCAGTGACGGGACACCTCCCTACAATGAGCAGTTCTTC. Amino acid sequence: CASSDGTPPYNEQFF. The rearrangement joins TRBV27 to TRBJ2-1; tentatively, D is TRBD1 (6 bases). Between the trimmed V and J ends, which lost 5 bases and 2 bases, there was a span of 13 bases. This CDR3 comprises 15 residues. Germline-derived CDR1 and CDR2 are MNHEY and SMNVEV (reference sequence).